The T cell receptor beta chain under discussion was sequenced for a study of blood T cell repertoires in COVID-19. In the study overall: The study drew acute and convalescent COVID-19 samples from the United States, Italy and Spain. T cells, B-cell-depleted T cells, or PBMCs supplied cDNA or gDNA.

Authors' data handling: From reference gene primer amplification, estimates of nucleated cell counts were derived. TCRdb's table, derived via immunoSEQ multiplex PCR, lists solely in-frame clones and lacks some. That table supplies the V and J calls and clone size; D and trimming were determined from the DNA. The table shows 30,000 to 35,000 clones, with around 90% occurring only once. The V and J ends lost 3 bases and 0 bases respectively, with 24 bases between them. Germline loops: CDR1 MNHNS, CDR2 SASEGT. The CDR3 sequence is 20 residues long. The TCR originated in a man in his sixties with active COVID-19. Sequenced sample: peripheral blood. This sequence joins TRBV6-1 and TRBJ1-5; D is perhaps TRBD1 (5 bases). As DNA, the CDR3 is TGTGCCAGCAGTGACCCCGCCAATGGGGCAGCCATTAGTAGCAATCAGCCCCAGCATTTT. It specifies CASSDPANGAAISSNQPQHF.